This T cell receptor beta chain was sequenced in a study of early T cells in non-severe SARS-CoV-2 infection (dated by TCRdb to the early 2020s). General notes on the study: Because TCR sequencing relied on bulk RNA taken from unsorted whole blood, pairing of alpha and beta chains was not possible.

A case-control design nested within a healthcare worker cohort in London, UK, was used, with weekly nasopharyngeal swab PCR tests and blood sampling performed. Healthcare workers were recruited between 23 and 31 March 2020, during the week of the UK lockdown, and were followed weekly for up to about 15 weeks. Results and caveats for the whole study, not just this receptor: Matching against VDJdb was skewed toward anti-spike CD8 responses, likely underestimated virus-specific expansions, and missed private and CD4 specificities.

Library preparation used 5' RACE. Sequencing used a NextSeq 500. In the TCR library protocol, unique molecular identifiers were attached to individual cDNA molecules to correct for PCR bias and sequencing error. TCR alpha and beta chains were both sequenced, and the abundances of alpha and beta sequences in each sample were closely correlated with each other. In the original analysis: Decombinator V4 was used to annotate TCR sequences for V gene, J gene and CDR3. Expanded TCRs were defined as changing significantly between any two time points under a Poisson model with p below 0.0001. Abundances of TCRs were expressed as counts per million after normalisation to the total number of TCRs sequenced in each sample. TRAV1-2 paired with TRAJ12, TRAJ20 or TRAJ33 defined MAIT TCRs, while TRAV10 paired with TRAJ18 defined iNKT TCRs. VDJdb, accessed 1 November 2021, was searched for CMV, EBV and SARS-CoV-2 annotated TCRs, excluding TCRs annotated for multiple antigens. TCRdb took the public reads, trimmed them with fastp at Q25, ran MiXCR for clone calling and kept in-frame beta chains. Duplicate CDR3 protein sequences are folded into a single record with the most common DNA and genes. None of the V and J calls come from the authors' own analysis; TCRdb made them. Present in this sample are some 83,000 distinct CDR3 sequences, 8.5% to 12% of which were seen just once. The ten largest clones take up over 7.5% of the sample.

As to this clonotype: It lacks a known antigen. Nothing much larger sits one base from this clone, and base qualities are not available.

CDR1 and CDR2 were assigned from the germline V gene as MNHNS and SASEGT. Relative to germline, V is missing 6 bases and J is missing 9 bases, with 6 bases of the junction outside any gene match. The CDR3 has 13 amino acids, counting the end cysteine and phenylalanine. Only the CDR3 portion is preserved as DNA: 39 bases, with reading frame beginning at the first base. This sequence originates from an adult who was a healthcare worker with PCR-confirmed SARS-CoV-2 infection or an uninfected control (not recorded which). This sample comprised whole blood, obtained at baseline. The sequence is built from TRBV6-1 and TRBJ2-1; TRBD1 agrees with 9 junctional bases. Read as DNA, the sequence is TGTGCCAGCAGCGCCTGGGACAGGGCTGAGCAGTTCTTC. This encodes CASSAWDRAEQFF.